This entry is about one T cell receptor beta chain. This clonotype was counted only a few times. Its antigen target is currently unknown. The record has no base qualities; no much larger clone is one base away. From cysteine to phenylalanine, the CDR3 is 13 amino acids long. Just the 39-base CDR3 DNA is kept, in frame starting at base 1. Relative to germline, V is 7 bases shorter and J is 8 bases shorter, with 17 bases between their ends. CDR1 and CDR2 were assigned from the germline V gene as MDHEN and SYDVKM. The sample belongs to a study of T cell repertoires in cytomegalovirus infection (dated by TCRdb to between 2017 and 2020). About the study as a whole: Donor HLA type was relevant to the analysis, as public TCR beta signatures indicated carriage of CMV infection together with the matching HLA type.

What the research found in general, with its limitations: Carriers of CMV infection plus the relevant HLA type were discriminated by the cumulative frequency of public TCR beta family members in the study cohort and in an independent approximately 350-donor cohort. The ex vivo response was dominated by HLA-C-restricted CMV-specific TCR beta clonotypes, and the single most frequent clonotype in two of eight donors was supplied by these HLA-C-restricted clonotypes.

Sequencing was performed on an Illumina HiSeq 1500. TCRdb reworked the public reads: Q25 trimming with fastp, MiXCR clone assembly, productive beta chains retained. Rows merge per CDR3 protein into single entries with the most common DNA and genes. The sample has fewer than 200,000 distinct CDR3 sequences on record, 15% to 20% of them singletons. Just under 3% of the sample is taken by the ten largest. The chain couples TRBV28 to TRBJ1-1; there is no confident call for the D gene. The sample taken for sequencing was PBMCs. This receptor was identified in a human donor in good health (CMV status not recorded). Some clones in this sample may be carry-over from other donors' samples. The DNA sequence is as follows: TGTGCCAGCACTATTCCTGGGCCCGGGGAAGCTTTCTTT. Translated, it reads CASTIPGPGEAFF.